Each of the 16 T cell receptor beta chains below was sequenced from the same sample in a study of post-analysis software for immune sequencing data. General observations from the study: Comparison of patients with controls showed roughly five TRBV segments more frequent in patients, TRBV5-6, TRBV5-1 and TRBV20-1 among them.

No antigen is known for these receptors. Prepared TCR beta cDNA libraries contained unique molecular identifiers. TCRdb processed the PCR reads anew with MiXCR; each CDR3 protein has one entry. The repertoire holds roughly 800,000 distinct CDR3 sequences, about 50% seen once, with 4.6% in the top ten. The sequenced material came from blood. These receptors originate from a girl between 10 and 17 years old with multiple sclerosis.

The chain carries TRBV30 and TRBJ2-7, with D uncertain. The CDR3 has 13 amino acids. Germline assignment: CDR1 GTSNPN and CDR2 SVGIG (reference sequence). Deletions cut 7 bases from V and 1 base from J, with 14 bases between. The CDR3, as DNA: TGTGCCTCTGGATCCGGTACGTCCTACGAGCAGTACTTC. It is translated as CASGSGTSYEQYF.

In this sample, this clonotype turned up a few times. This chain connects TRBV27 to TRBJ2-1, with TRBD2 matching 14 bases. Losses at the gene ends were 5 bases for V and 7 bases for J; bases not matched to a gene: 7. CDR1 MNHEY and CDR2 SMNVEV come from the germline V gene (reference sequence). This CDR3 is built from 16 residues. The CDR3 DNA is TGTGCCAGCAGTCCCAGACTAGCGGGAGGGAAAAATGAGCAGTTCTTC. Amino acid sequence: CASSPRLAGGKNEQFF.

This chain connects TRBV29-1 to TRBJ2-3, with 15 bases aligning to TRBD2. Germline assignment: CDR1 SQVTM and CDR2 ANQGSEA. The CDR3 runs 15 residues. The J segment lost 5 bases and the V segment lost 5 bases, leaving 5 bases of the junction unmatched. As DNA, the CDR3 is TGCAGCGTTACCGGGACTAGCGGGAGGAAAGATACGCAGTATTTT. It codes for CSVTGTSGRKDTQYF.

Worth noting for this clonotype: A read error may account for a junction end that differs from germline. The gene calls are TRBV7-3 and TRBJ2-1; 10 nucleotides line up with TRBD2. The CDR3 spans 15 residues. Germline CDR1 SGHTA, CDR2 FQGTGA. The CDR3 region is CASSFPGLAKNEQYF. The CDR3 nucleotides are TGTGCCAGCAGCTTTCCGGGACTAGCGAAGAACGAGCAGTACTTT.

The chain has TRBV9 and TRBJ1-2; unclear D gene. The V and J ends lost 0 bases and 2 bases respectively, with 8 bases between them. This CDR3 region has 14 residues. Germline CDR1 SGDLS, CDR2 YYNGEE. The CDR3 is CASSVASGNYGYTF. The CDR3 coding sequence is TGTGCCAGCAGCGTAGCTTCCGGGAACTATGGCTACACCTTC. The complete variable domain, with remaining parts taken from reference TRBV9 and TRBJ1-2, reads DSGVTQTPKHLITATGQRVTLRCSPRSGDLSVYWYQQSLDQGLQFLIQYYNGEERAKGNILERFSAQQFPDLHSELNLSSLELGDSALYFCASSVASGNYGYTFGSGTRLTVV.

This chain links TRBV29-1 with TRBJ2-7, with D unresolved. The CDR3 is made up of 12 amino acids. With 4 bases removed from V and 2 bases from J, the gap between germline ends came to 9 bases. Germline lookup yields CDR1 SQVTM and CDR2 ANQGSEA. The CDR3 bases are TGCAGCGTTGTCGTCCGAACCTACGAGCAGTACTTC. Encoded protein: CSVVVRTYEQYF.

This clonotype was seen at least ten times. The chain uses TRBV29-1 and TRBJ2-7; D tentatively fits TRBD1 or TRBD2 (5 bases each). Trimming stripped 6 bases from V and 2 bases from J, with 8 bases between. The germline V gene encodes CDR1 SQVTM and CDR2 ANQGSEA. The CDR3 spans 11 residues. Here the CDR3 DNA reads TGCAGCGTGGGGACCGCCTACGAGCAGTACTTC. Translation: CSVGTAYEQYF.

About this clonotype itself: A read error may produce the germline difference seen at one junction end. The V gene is TRBV6-5, the J gene TRBJ1-1, with D unresolved. The germline V gene encodes CDR1 MNHEY and CDR2 SVGAGI. CDR3 size: 15 residues. As DNA, the CDR3 is TGTGCCAGCAGTTACGATGTGGGGTTGAACACTGAAACTTTCTTT. It specifies CASSYDVGLNTETFF.

This clonotype came up a few times. The chain is built from TRBV29-1 and TRBJ2-7; 10 bases are a match to TRBD2. This CDR3 comprises 14 residues. Unmatched junction bases numbered 5, after V lost 3 bases and J lost 3 bases. Germline assignment: CDR1 SQVTM and CDR2 ANQGSEA. This chain's CDR3 is CSVESLAGRYEQYF. Here the CDR3 DNA reads TGCAGCGTTGAGTCACTAGCGGGACGCTACGAGCAGTACTTC.

This clonotype was seen only a few times. The chain carries TRBV27 and TRBJ2-7; a possible D gene is TRBD1 (5 bases). The CDR3 totals 15 residues. The germline V gene encodes CDR1 MNHEY and CDR2 SMNVEV (reference sequence). The V end was cut by 5 bases, the J end by 5 bases, with 19 bases between. The CDR3 is CASSDIPTGNHEQYF. The CDR3 region has the DNA TGTGCCAGCAGTGACATACCCACAGGTAACCACGAGCAGTACTTC.

The chain joins TRBV4-1 to TRBJ2-5; a possible D gene is TRBD1 (6 bases). Germline V gene data show CDR1 as MGHRA and CDR2 as YSYEKL. The CDR3 consists of 16 residues. Trimming cost V 0 bases and J 5 bases, with 16 bases left between them. In DNA, the CDR3 is TGCGCCAGCAGCCAAGAACACAGGGCTGTTTTGGAGACCCAGTACTTC. Translated: CASSQEHRAVLETQYF.

V and J are TRBV9 and TRBJ2-1; 10 bases fit TRBD2. This CDR3 is built from 15 residues. Germline CDR1 SGDLS, CDR2 YYNGEE. J was trimmed by 12 bases and V by 0 bases; bases with no gene match: 9. The CDR3 DNA reads as TGTGCCAGCAGCGTAGCTAGCGGGGGCGTCCCCGGGCAGTTCTTC. Translation: CASSVASGGVPGQFF.

The chain uses TRBV5-1 and TRBJ2-1, with D perhaps being TRBD1 or TRBD2 (5 bases each). This CDR3 spans 15 amino acids. V shed 0 bases and J shed 8 bases, with 15 bases lying between them. The germline gives CDR1 SGHRS, CDR2 YFSETQ. This chain's CDR3 is CASSLDLGVSDEQFF. The CDR3 DNA reads as TGCGCCAGCAGCTTGGATCTGGGGGTTAGCGATGAGCAGTTCTTC.

This clonotype has a handful of counts. The chain has TRBV29-1 and TRBJ2-1; TRBD2 agrees at 7 bases. Trimming removed 5 bases from V and 6 bases from J; junction bases left unmatched: 1. Germline values: CDR1 SQVTM, CDR2 ANQGSEA. This CDR3 comprises 11 residues. The DNA for the CDR3 is TGCAGCGTTCGGGGGGTCAATGAGCAGTTCTTC. Its translation is CSVRGVNEQFF.

The V call is TRBV25-1, the J call TRBJ2-4, with a tentative D call TRBD1 (5 bases). This CDR3 has 15 residues. Trimming pared 2 bases from V and 1 base from J, leaving 9 bases between. Germline V gene lookup returns CDR1 MGHDK and CDR2 SYGVNS. The CDR3 spells CASSEEGVAKNIQYF. The CDR3, as DNA: TGTGCCAGCAGTGAAGAAGGGGTGGCCAAAAACATTCAGTACTTC.

The CDR3 sequence: CSAQIRDPVSYEQYF. The CDR3 bases are TGCAGTGCTCAGATCCGGGACCCGGTATCCTACGAGCAGTACTTC. The rearrangement uses TRBV20-1 and TRBJ2-7; D possibly matches TRBD1 or TRBD2 (5 bases each). V was pared by 5 bases and J by 1 base, with 18 bases between. The CDR3 has 15 amino acids. CDR1 and CDR2 (germline): DFQATT, SNEGSKA (reference sequence).